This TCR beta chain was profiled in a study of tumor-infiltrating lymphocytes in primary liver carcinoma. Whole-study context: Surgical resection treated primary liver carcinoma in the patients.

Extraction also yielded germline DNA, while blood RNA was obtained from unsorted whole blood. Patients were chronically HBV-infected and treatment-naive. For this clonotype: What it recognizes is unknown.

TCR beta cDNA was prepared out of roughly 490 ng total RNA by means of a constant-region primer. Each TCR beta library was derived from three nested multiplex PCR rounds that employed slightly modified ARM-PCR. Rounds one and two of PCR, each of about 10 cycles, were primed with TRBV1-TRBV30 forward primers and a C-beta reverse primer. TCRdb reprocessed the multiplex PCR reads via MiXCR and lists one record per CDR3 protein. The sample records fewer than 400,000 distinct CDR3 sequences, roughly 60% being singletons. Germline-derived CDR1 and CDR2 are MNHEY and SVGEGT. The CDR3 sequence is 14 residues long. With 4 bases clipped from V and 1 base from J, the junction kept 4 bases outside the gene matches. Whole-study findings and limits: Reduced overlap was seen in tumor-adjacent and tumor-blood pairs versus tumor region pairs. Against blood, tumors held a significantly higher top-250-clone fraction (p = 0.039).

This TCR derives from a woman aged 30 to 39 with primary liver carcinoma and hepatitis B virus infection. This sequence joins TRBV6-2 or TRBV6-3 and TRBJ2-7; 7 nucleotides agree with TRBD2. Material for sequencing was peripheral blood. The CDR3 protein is CASSCEGLSYEQYF. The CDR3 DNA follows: TGTGCCAGCAGTTGCGAGGGACTATCCTACGAGCAGTACTTC.